This note documents a single T cell receptor (beta chain) sequence. The junction shows a germline mismatch at one end, possibly a read error. The data originate from a study of identical twins. One entry per CDR3 protein results from TCRdb running MiXCR on the 5' RACE reads. Here the sample spans 1.5 million to 2 million distinct CDR3 sequences, about 31% being singletons. The CDR3 loop spans 15 amino acids. CDR1 LGHDT and CDR2 YNNKEL come from the germline V gene (reference sequence). V gene TRBV3-1 combines with J gene TRBJ2-4; D possibly corresponds to TRBD1 (5 bases). TRBJ2-7 explains the end of the DNA better; the J call may be wrong. The source is a newborn girl in good health. Sequencing used cord blood. CDR3 nucleotides: TGTGCCAGCAACCAAGGTGCGCAGGGAATAGACGAGCAGTACTTC. It translates to CASNQGAQGIDEQYF.